The clone carrying this T cell receptor (beta chain) appeared a few times. The antigen is not known. This sample was taken from a study of T and B cells in COVID-19 patients. Study as a whole: Peripheral blood came from COVID-19 patients with active infection or after recovery.

Study results and caveats: Patients with COVID-19 reportedly showed strongly skewed T cell receptor beta variable and joining gene usage.

Each TRB amplification used roughly 240-550 ng of genomic DNA from blood. Germline CDR1 reads DFQATT; CDR2 reads SNEGSKA (reference sequence). The V and J ends lost 1 base and 6 bases, in that order; junction bases with no gene match: 4. The CDR3 contains 14 residues. TRB rearrangements were amplified by multiplex PCR with BIOMED2 TRB-A/B primers. TCRdb processed the multiplex PCR reads anew with MiXCR; each CDR3 protein has one entry. The table has tens of thousands of distinct CDR3 sequences, around 30% seen once; the top ten hold around 2.8%. The genes are TRBV20-1 and TRBJ2-1, with 9 bases aligning to TRBD2. The sequencing input was blood. The TCR was taken from a human donor who had recovered from COVID-19. In DNA form, the CDR3 reads TGCAGTGCTAGAGCCGGGACTAGCTCCAATGAGCAGTTCTTC. Translation gives CSARAGTSSNEQFF.